Following are 3 T cell receptor beta chains from one sample sequenced in a study of cytomegalovirus exposure and HLA in healthy donors. A multiplex PCR was run with 60 Vbeta primers and 13 Jbeta primers. Assay used: immunoSEQ multiplex PCR; TCRdb lists only in-frame clones, some missing. Here the sample spans about 59,000 clones, roughly 83% being singletons. Sequenced input: PBMCs. All receptors come from a human donor in good health.

The chain links TRBV6-1 to TRBJ1-1, with D uncertain. CDR1 and CDR2 (germline): MNHNS, SASEGT. The CDR3 is 12 residues long. The V and J ends lost 7 bases and 4 bases respectively, with 10 bases between them. For the CDR3, the DNA is TGTGCCAGCAAGGAAGCCATCACTGAAGCTTTCTTT. Protein sequence: CASKEAITEAFF.

V gene TRBV13 combines with J gene TRBJ1-2; D is possibly TRBD1 (6 bases). Germline loops: CDR1 PRHDT, CDR2 FYEKMQ (reference sequence). The germline V and J ends were trimmed by 3 bases and 7 bases, with 18 bases remaining between them. The CDR3 runs to 15 residues. CDR3 in amino acids: CASSFYRDRAPGYTF. The DNA for the CDR3 is TGTGCCAGCAGCTTTTACAGGGATCGGGCCCCTGGCTACACCTTC. Complete variable domain (other parts from reference TRBV13 and TRBJ1-2): AAGVIQSPRHLIKEKRETATLKCYPIPRHDTVYWYQQGPGQDPQFLISFYEKMQSDKGSIPDRFSAQQFSDYHSELNMSSLELGDSALYFCASSFYRDRAPGYTFGSGTRLTVV.

This chain joins TRBV5-1 and TRBJ1-1, with D hard to call. The CDR3 has 14 amino acids. V dropped 0 bases and J dropped 4 bases, with 10 bases sitting between them. Germline-derived CDR1 and CDR2 are SGHRS and YFSETQ. CDR3 nucleotides: TGCGCCAGCAGCTTGGCCGGGTCGGGCACTGAAGCTTTCTTT. Its translation is CASSLAGSGTEAFF.